This T cell receptor (beta chain) was recorded in a study of neurological immune-mediated disorders. This clonotype was seen repeatedly, ten times or more. The CDR3 covers 13 residues. The V end lost 2 bases, the J end lost 0 bases, and 8 bases lay between the germline ends. Germline V gene sequence: CDR1 GTSNPN, CDR2 SVGIG (reference sequence). Over 200 million TCR-beta sequences from 15-18 subjects came out of each sequencing run. One entry per CDR3 protein, called by TCRdb with MiXCR from the 5' RACE reads. The sample holds about 70,000 distinct CDR3 sequences, 4.8% seen once. The clonotype was recovered from a woman aged 70-85 years with multiple sclerosis. This chain joins TRBV30 and TRBJ2-7; the D gene is possibly TRBD1 (6 bases). Sequenced: PBMCs. The CDR3 sequence: CAWSSDSSYEQYF. The CDR3 DNA follows: TGTGCCTGGAGTTCGGACAGCTCCTACGAGCAGTACTTC.